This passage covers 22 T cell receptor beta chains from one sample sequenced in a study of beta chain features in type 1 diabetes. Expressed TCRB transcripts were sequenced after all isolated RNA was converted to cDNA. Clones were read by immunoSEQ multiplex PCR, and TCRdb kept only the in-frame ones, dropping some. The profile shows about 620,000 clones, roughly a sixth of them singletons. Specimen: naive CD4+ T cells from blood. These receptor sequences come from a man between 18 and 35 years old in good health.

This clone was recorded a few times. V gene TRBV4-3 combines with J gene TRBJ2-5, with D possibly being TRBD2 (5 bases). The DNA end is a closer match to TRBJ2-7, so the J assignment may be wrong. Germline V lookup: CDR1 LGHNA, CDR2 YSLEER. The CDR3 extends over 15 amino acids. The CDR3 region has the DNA TGCGCCAGCAGCCAAGATAGCTTGGGAGCCTACGAGCAGTACTTC. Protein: CASSQDSLGAYEQYF.

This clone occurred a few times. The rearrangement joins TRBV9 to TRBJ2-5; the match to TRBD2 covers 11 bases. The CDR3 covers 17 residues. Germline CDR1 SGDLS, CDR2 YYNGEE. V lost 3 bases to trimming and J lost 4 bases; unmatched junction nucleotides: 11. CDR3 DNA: TGTGCCAGCAGCGCATCGATTAGCGGGAGGGCCCCAGAGACCCAGTACTTC. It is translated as CASSASISGRAPETQYF.

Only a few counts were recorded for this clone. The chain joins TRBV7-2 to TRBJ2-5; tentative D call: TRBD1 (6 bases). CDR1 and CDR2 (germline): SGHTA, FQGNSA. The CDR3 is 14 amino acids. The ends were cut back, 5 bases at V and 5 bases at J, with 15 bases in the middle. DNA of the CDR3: TGTGCCAGCAGCCTAGGCACAGGGTTGGAGACCCAGTACTTC. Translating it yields CASSLGTGLETQYF.

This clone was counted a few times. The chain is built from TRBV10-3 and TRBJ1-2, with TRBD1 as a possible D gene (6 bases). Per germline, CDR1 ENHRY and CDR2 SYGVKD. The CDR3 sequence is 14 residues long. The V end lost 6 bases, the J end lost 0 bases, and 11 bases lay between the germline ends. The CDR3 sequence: CAISGTSSNYGYTF. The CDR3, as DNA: TGTGCCATCAGCGGGACATCATCTAACTATGGCTACACCTTC.

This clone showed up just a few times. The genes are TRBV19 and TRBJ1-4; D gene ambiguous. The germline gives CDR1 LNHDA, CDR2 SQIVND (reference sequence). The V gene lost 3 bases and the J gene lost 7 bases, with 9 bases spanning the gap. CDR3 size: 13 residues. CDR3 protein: CASSMAGTEKLFF. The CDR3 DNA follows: TGTGCCAGTAGTATGGCCGGTACTGAAAAACTGTTTTTT.

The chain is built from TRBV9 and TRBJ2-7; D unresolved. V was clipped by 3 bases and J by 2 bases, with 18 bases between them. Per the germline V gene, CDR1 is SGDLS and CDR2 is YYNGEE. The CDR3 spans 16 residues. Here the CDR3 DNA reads TGTGCCAGCAGCGCTACAGCCTTGGGGTCGCCCTACGAGCAGTACTTC. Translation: CASSATALGSPYEQYF. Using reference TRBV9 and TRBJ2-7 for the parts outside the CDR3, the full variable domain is DSGVTQTPKHLITATGQRVTLRCSPRSGDLSVYWYQQSLDQGLQFLIQYYNGEERAKGNILERFSAQQFPDLHSELNLSSLELGDSALYFCASSATALGSPYEQYFGPGTRLTVT.

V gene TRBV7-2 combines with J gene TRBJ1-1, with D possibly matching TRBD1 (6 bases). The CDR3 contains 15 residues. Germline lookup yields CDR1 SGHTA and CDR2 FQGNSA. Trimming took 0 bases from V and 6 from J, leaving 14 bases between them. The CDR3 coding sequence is TGTGCCAGCAGCTTAGCCCTACAGGGAACGGCTGAAGCTTTCTTT. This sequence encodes CASSLALQGTAEAFF.

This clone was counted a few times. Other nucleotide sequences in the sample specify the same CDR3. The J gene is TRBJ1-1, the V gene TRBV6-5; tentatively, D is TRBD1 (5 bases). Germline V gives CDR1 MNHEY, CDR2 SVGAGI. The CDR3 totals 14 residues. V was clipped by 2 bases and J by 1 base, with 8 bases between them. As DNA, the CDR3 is TGTGCCAGCAGTTACCGGGGCCCGAACACTGAAGCTTTCTTT. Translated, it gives CASSYRGPNTEAFF.

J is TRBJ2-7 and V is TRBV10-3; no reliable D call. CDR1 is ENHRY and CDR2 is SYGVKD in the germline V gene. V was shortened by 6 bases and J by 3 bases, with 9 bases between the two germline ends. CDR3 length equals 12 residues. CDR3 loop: CAISPPGYEQYF. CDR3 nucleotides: TGTGCCATCAGCCCGCCAGGCTACGAGCAGTACTTC.

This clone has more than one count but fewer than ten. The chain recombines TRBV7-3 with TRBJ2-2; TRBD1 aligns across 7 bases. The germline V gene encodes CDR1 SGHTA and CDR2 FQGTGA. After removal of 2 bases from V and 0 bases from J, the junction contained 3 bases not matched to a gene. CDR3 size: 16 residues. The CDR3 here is CASSLLGTANTGELFF. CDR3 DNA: TGTGCCAGCAGCTTATTGGGGACAGCGAACACCGGGGAGCTGTTTTTT. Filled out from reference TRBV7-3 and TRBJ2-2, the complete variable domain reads GAGVSQTPSNKVTEKGKYVELRCDPISGHTALYWYRQSLGQGPEFLIYFQGTGAADDSGLPNDRFFAVRPEGSVSTLKIQRTERGDSAVYLCASSLLGTANTGELFFGEGSRLTVL.

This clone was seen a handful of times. The CDR3 DNA reads TGCAGCGTTTGCCGTGACTCCACGACGAACACTGAAGCTTTCTTT. It yields the protein CSVCRDSTTNTEAFF. The rearrangement joins TRBV29-1 to TRBJ1-1; D unclear. The germline V gene encodes CDR1 SQVTM and CDR2 ANQGSEA. The CDR3 contains 15 residues. The ends were cut back, 5 bases at V and 1 base at J, with 17 bases in the middle.

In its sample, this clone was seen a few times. Here the CDR3 DNA reads TGTGCCAGCAGCGTCGGACAGGATGCTAACTATGGCTACACCTTC. It specifies CASSVGQDANYGYTF. This chain connects TRBV6-1 to TRBJ1-2, with 7 bases aligning to TRBD1. The CDR3 loop spans 15 amino acids. Germline lookup yields CDR1 MNHNS and CDR2 SASEGT. With 6 bases clipped from V and 0 bases from J, the junction kept 7 bases outside the gene matches.

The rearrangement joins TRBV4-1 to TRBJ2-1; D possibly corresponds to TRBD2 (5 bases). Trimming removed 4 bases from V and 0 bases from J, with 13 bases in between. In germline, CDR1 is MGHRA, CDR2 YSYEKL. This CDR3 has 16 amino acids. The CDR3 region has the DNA TGCGCCAGCAGCCTCCTCCGGGGAAGCTCCTACAATGAGCAGTTCTTC. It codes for CASSLLRGSSYNEQFF.

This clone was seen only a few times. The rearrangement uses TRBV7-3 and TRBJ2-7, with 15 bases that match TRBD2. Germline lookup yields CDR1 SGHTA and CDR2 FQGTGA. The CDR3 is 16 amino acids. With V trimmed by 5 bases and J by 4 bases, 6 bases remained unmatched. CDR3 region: CASSPGLAGGRYEQYF. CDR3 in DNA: TGTGCCAGCAGCCCGGGACTAGCGGGGGGTAGGTACGAGCAGTACTTC.

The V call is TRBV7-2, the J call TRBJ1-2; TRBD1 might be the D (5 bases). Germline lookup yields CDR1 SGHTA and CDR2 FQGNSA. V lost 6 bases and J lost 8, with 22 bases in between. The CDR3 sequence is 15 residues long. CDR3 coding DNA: TGTGCCAGCAGTCTAGCCTGGGGCCAGATGTACGGCTACACCTTC. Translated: CASSLAWGQMYGYTF.

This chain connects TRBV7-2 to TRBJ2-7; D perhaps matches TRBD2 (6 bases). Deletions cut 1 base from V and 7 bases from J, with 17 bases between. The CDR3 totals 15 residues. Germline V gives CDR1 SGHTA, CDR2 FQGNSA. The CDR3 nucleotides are TGTGCCAGCAGCTTAGATCCCCTGCCCCGGGGGGAGCAGTACTTC. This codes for CASSLDPLPRGEQYF. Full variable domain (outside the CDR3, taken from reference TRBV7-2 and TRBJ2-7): GAGVSQSPSNKVTEKGKDVELRCDPISGHTALYWYRQSLGQGLEFLIYFQGNSAPDKSGLPSDRFSAERTGGSVSTLTIQRTQQEDSAVYLCASSLDPLPRGEQYFGPGTRLTVT.

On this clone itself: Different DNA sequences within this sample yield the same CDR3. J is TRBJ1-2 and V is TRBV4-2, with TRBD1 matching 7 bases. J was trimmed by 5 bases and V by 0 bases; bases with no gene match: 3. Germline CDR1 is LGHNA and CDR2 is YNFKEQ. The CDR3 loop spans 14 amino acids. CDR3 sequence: CASSQDRGQYGYTF. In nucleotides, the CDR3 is TGTGCCAGCAGCCAAGATCGGGGACAGTATGGCTACACCTTC.

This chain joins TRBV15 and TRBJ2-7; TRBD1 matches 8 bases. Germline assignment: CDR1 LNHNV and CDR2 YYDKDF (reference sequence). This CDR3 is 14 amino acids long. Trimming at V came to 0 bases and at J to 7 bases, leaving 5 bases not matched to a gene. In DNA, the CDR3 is TGTGCCACCAGCAGAGATAGACAGGGGAGGGAGCAGTACTTC. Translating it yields CATSRDRQGREQYF.

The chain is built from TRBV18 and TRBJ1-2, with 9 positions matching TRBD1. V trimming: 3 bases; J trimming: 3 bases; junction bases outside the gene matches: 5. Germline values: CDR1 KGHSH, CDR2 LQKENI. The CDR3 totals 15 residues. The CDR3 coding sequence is TGTGCCAGCTCACCCCTTACAGGGGGCGACTATGGCTACACCTTC. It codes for CASSPLTGGDYGYTF.

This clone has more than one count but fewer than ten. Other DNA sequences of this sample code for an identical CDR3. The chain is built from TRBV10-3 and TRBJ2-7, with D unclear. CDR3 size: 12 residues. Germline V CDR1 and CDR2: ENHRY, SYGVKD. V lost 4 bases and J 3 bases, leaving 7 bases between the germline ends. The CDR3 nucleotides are TGTGCCATCAGTGGGCCGGGCTACGAGCAGTACTTC. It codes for CAISGPGYEQYF.

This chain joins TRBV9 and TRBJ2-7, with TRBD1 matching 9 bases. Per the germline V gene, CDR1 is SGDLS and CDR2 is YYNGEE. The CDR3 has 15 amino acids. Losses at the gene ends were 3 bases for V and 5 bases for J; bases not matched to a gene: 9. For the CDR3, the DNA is TGTGCCAGCAGCGGCTCGGGACAGGGAGTCCACGAGCAGTACTTC. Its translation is CASSGSGQGVHEQYF.

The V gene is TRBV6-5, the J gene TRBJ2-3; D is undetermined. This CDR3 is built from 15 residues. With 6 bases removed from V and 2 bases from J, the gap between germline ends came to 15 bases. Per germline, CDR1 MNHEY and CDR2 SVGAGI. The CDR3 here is CASRITYFTTDTQYF. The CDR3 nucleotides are TGTGCCAGCAGAATTACGTACTTCACCACAGATACGCAGTATTTT.